Listed below are T cell receptor beta chains from one sample, sequenced in a study of Graves' ophthalmopathy and Graves' hyperthyroidism. MiXCR was run by TCRdb on the multiplex PCR reads, yielding one entry per CDR3 protein. The sample holds 650,000 to 800,000 distinct CDR3 sequences, about 41% seen once. The sample was peripheral blood. The receptors originated from an adult man with Graves' ophthalmopathy. Both conserved end residues are part of each CDR3. Each record gives: clone size, D gene, V gene, J gene, CDR3 protein, CDR3 DNA. The D gene is left open where the match is weak. Size values are once, few and many counts, or a class for expanded clones, and some rows have none.

>.|.|TRBV6-5|TRBJ2-7
CASRQGVTEQYF
TGTGCCAGCAGGCAGGGTGTAACCGAGCAGTACTTC
>many|.|TRBV12-3/TRBV12-4|TRBJ2-2
CASQVRGVAGELFF
TGTGCCAGCCAAGTCCGGGGAGTGGCCGGGGAGCTGTTTTTT
>many|TRBD1|TRBV24-1|TRBJ2-5
CATSGRTGARETQYF
TGTGCCACCAGTGGCCGGACAGGGGCTCGTGAGACCCAGTACTTC
>.|.|TRBV6-1|TRBJ2-2
CASSEALWRLNTGELFF
TGTGCCAGCAGTGAAGCGCTATGGCGGTTAAACACCGGGGAGCTGTTTTTT
>many|TRBD2|TRBV20-1|TRBJ2-5
CSARVGVSGGETQYF
TGCAGTGCTAGAGTAGGTGTTAGCGGGGGAGAGACCCAGTACTTC
>few|.|TRBV7-9|TRBJ2-3
CASSLTGSTDTQYF
TGTGCCAGCAGCTTAACTGGGAGCACAGATACGCAGTATTTT
>.|.|TRBV10-3|TRBJ2-7
CASSPEDPAYEQYF
TGTGCCAGCTCTCCCGAGGACCCCGCCTACGAGCAGTACTTC
>.|.|TRBV7-9|TRBJ1-3
CASSLLLAGSAETIYF
TGTGCCAGCAGCTTACTACTAGCGGGGAGTGCAGAGACCATATATTTT
>.|TRBD1|TRBV2|TRBJ1-5
CASRDAQGLAQPQHF
TGTGCCAGCAGGGACGCACAGGGGCTGGCTCAGCCCCAGCATTTT
>few|.|TRBV4-2|TRBJ1-1
CASSQDRWGGTEAFF
TGTGCCAGCAGCCAAGATCGGTGGGGGGGCACTGAAGCTTTCTTT
>.|TRBD1|TRBV30|TRBJ2-7
CAWRATGTYEQYF
TGTGCCTGGAGGGCGACAGGGACCTACGAGCAGTACTTC
>.|TRBD2|TRBV2|TRBJ2-5
CASTKSGRRETQYF
TGTGCCAGCACCAAAAGCGGGAGGAGAGAGACCCAGTACTTC
>.|TRBD1|TRBV2|TRBJ2-5
CASSVPGGLQETQYF
TGTGCCAGCAGTGTTCCAGGGGGCCTCCAAGAGACCCAGTACTTC
>many|.|TRBV11-2|TRBJ2-2
CASSLDRRTGELFF
TGTGCCAGCAGCTTAGATCGCCGGACCGGGGAGCTGTTTTTT
>.|.|TRBV27|TRBJ2-7
CAPLLDLDYEQYF
TGTGCTCCCCTACTAGACTTAGACTACGAGCAGTACTTC
>once|.|TRBV11-1|TRBJ1-1
CASSPSGDNTEAFF
TGTGCCAGCTCACCATCAGGGGATAACACTGAAGCTTTCTTT
>.|.|TRBV7-8|TRBJ2-2
CASSRRGLSGELFF
TGTGCCAGCTCACGTAGAGGCCTTTCCGGGGAGCTGTTTTTT
>many|.|TRBV7-2|TRBJ2-2
CASSQRQKSGELFF
TGTGCCAGCAGCCAACGACAGAAGTCCGGGGAGCTGTTTTTT
>.|TRBD1|TRBV29-1|TRBJ1-3
CSVAGQGLEGNTIYF
TGCAGCGTTGCCGGACAGGGGCTGGAGGGAAACACCATATATTTT
>.|.|TRBV4-1|TRBJ1-1
CASSPQAGGVATEAFF
TGCGCCAGCAGCCCACAAGCTGGGGGGGTGGCCACTGAAGCTTTCTTT
>.|TRBD2|TRBV7-9|TRBJ2-5
CASSMTWTSMGETQYF
TGTGCCAGCAGCATGACCTGGACTAGCATGGGAGAGACCCAGTACTTC
>many|TRBD1|TRBV29-1|TRBJ2-2
CSVEDQQGSTGELFF
TGCAGCGTTGAAGACCAACAGGGGTCCACCGGGGAGCTGTTTTTT
>many|.|TRBV14|TRBJ2-2
CASSSLSGKATGELFF
TGTGCCAGCAGCTCTCTTTCTGGCAAGGCCACCGGGGAGCTGTTTTTT
>many|.|TRBV12-3/TRBV12-4|TRBJ1-4
CASRRDTGTINEKLFF
TGTGCCAGCAGACGGGACACGGGCACCATTAATGAAAAACTGTTTTTT
>.|TRBD1|TRBV6-5|TRBJ2-1
CASSYSGPDRERF
TGTGCCAGCAGTTACAGCGGTCCGGACAGGGAACGTTTC
>few|.|TRBV4-3|TRBJ2-7
CASSQVSLFAEQYF
TGCGCCAGCAGCCAAGTGAGCCTATTCGCCGAGCAGTACTTC
>.|.|TRBV4-2|TRBJ1-2
CASSPTVVGGYTF
TGTGCCAGCAGCCCGACCGTCGTTGGTGGCTACACCTTC
>many|.|TRBV5-6|TRBJ1-2
CASSGSGNYGYTF
TGTGCCAGCAGCGGCAGCGGGAACTATGGCTACACCTTC
>many|.|TRBV5-6|TRBJ1-2
CASSFEGGTTYGYTF
TGTGCCAGCAGCTTCGAAGGGGGAACAACCTATGGCTACACCTTC
>.|.|TRBV30|TRBJ1-1
CAWSVWTATEAFF
TGTGCCTGGAGTGTCTGGACAGCAACTGAAGCTTTCTTT
>many|.|TRBV20-1|TRBJ1-1
CSALGLGGTEAFF
TGCAGTGCTCTCGGACTGGGCGGCACTGAAGCTTTCTTT
>.|TRBD1|TRBV15|TRBJ1-1
CATSRQTGGTEAFF
TGTGCCACCAGCAGACAGACAGGGGGAACTGAAGCTTTCTTT
>.|.|TRBV11-2|TRBJ2-3
CASSQPQYF
TGTGCCAGCAGCCAACCGCAGTATTTT
>many|.|TRBV11-3|TRBJ1-1
CASSLGELWGTEAFF
TGTGCCAGCAGCTTAGGTGAACTTTGGGGCACTGAAGCTTTCTTT